The 27 T cell receptor beta chains listed next were all sequenced from one sample in a study of beta chain features in type 1 diabetes. The entirety of the isolated RNA underwent reverse transcription, so expressed TCRB transcripts were sequenced. Generated by immunoSEQ multiplex PCR, the TCRdb table keeps only in-frame clones and is missing some. Here the sample spans around 500,000 clones, over 9.5% being singletons. The sequenced sample consisted of naive CD4+ T cells from blood. These receptors all come from a woman between 18 and 29 years old in good health.

This clone was detected a few times. V gene TRBV18 combines with J gene TRBJ2-6; perhaps TRBD2 as D (6 bases). CDR3 length: 15 residues. The V end was cut by 5 bases, the J end by 0 bases, with 8 bases between. The germline gives CDR1 KGHSH, CDR2 LQKENI. CDR3 in amino acids: CASSATSSGANVLTF. The CDR3 coding sequence is TGTGCCAGCTCAGCGACTAGCTCTGGGGCCAACGTCCTGACTTTC.

The chain recombines TRBV7-9 with TRBJ2-3; 8 nucleotides align to TRBD2. V lost 10 bases and J lost 4; bases outside the gene matches: 7. The CDR3 contains 13 residues. CDR1 is SEHNR, CDR2 FQNEAQ, per germline (reference sequence). CDR3: CATKTSASDTQYF. In nucleotides, the CDR3 is TGTGCCACTAAGACTAGCGCGTCAGATACGCAGTATTTT.

The table lists this clone with a few counts. The V and J genes are TRBV18 and TRBJ1-1; 8 bases are shared with TRBD1. J lost 5 bases, V lost 3 bases, and 2 bases had no gene match. CDR3 size: 13 residues. Germline lookup yields CDR1 KGHSH and CDR2 LQKENI. CDR3 amino acids: CASSPDRATEAFF. The CDR3 coding sequence is TGTGCCAGCTCACCGGACAGGGCAACTGAAGCTTTCTTT.

This clone was detected only a few times. The chain links TRBV7-8 to TRBJ2-3, with 11 bases aligning to TRBD2. Germline trimming cut 1 base from V and 7 bases from J; bases unmatched to any gene: 7. From germline, CDR1 is SGHVS and CDR2 FQNEAQ. The CDR3 covers 16 residues. This chain's CDR3 is CASSLVLAGVSYTQYF. DNA for the CDR3: TGTGCCAGCAGCTTAGTACTAGCGGGAGTCTCTTATACGCAGTATTTT.

This sequence joins TRBV5-1 and TRBJ2-1; unclear D gene. CDR1 and CDR2 (germline): SGHRS, YFSETQ. The CDR3 extends over 13 amino acids. V was shortened by 2 bases and J by 8 bases, with 11 bases between the two germline ends. The CDR3 here is CASSFKSGHEQFF. The CDR3 nucleotides are TGCGCCAGCAGCTTCAAATCCGGGCATGAGCAGTTCTTC.

The CDR3 loop is CASSPTTSGRALGELFF. CDR3 DNA sequence: TGTGCCAGCAGTCCAACGACTAGCGGGAGGGCCCTCGGGGAGCTGTTTTTT. V is TRBV5-4 and J is TRBJ2-2, with 14 nucleotides matching TRBD2. J was trimmed by 7 bases and V by 5 bases; bases with no gene match: 10. The germline CDR1 and CDR2 sequences are SGHNT and YYREEE (reference sequence). The CDR3 consists of 17 residues.

The sample holds a few counts of this clone. This sequence joins TRBV7-2 and TRBJ1-3; 8 nucleotides match TRBD1. Losses at the gene ends were 5 bases for V and 3 bases for J; bases not matched to a gene: 9. Germline CDR1 is SGHTA and CDR2 is FQGNSA. The CDR3 extends over 16 amino acids. Here the CDR3 reads CASSADREGIGNTIYF. CDR3 DNA sequence: TGTGCCAGCAGCGCGGACAGGGAGGGAATTGGAAACACCATATATTTT.

Only a few counts were recorded for this clone. The rearrangement links TRBV20-1 to TRBJ2-5; unclear D gene. Germline V gene data show CDR1 as DFQATT and CDR2 as SNEGSKA (reference sequence). The CDR3 sequence is 11 residues long. V was trimmed by 6 bases and J by 5 bases, leaving 10 bases between them. The CDR3 loop reads CSAELGETQYF. The CDR3 DNA is TGCAGTGCGGAACTGGGTGAGACCCAGTACTTC.

The chain joins TRBV15 to TRBJ1-5; D perhaps matches TRBD1 (6 bases). V lost 5 bases to trimming and J lost 5 bases, with 16 bases between them. This CDR3 is 15 amino acids long. Germline V lookup: CDR1 LNHNV, CDR2 YYDKDF (reference sequence). CDR3 DNA sequence: TGTGCCACCAGCCGGGCCGTGGGGGCCGATCAGCCCCAGCATTTT. It is translated as CATSRAVGADQPQHF.

This chain uses TRBV7-2 with TRBJ2-7; TRBD1 matches 7 bases. This CDR3 is 14 amino acids long. Trimming removed 6 bases from V and 6 bases from J; junction bases left unmatched: 11. Germline V lookup: CDR1 SGHTA, CDR2 FQGNSA. The CDR3 is CASSLGGQSIEQYV. The CDR3 DNA sequence: TGTGCCAGCAGTCTTGGGGGACAGAGTATCGAGCAGTACGTC.

The chain combines TRBV5-6 with TRBJ2-1; possibly TRBD1 or TRBD2 for D (5 bases each). Trimming took off 4 bases at V and 12 bases at J, with 11 bases between the two ends. The CDR3 runs 11 residues. Looked up from germline, CDR1 is SGHDT and CDR2 is YYEEEE. CDR3 DNA sequence: TGTGCCAGCAGCGCCTCGGGACGGCAGTTCTTC. Encoded protein: CASSASGRQFF.

V usage is TRBV6-1 and J usage is TRBJ2-4, with 7 bases fitting TRBD1. The CDR3 loop spans 13 amino acids. Germline-derived CDR1 and CDR2 are MNHNS and SASEGT. Trimming removed 6 bases from V and 9 bases from J; junction bases left unmatched: 8. For the CDR3, the DNA is TGTGCCAGCAGGACCGACAGGGACACCATTCAGTACTTC. It codes for CASRTDRDTIQYF.

The chain employs TRBV6-6 and TRBJ2-7; D is perhaps TRBD1 (7 bases). CDR1 and CDR2 from the germline V gene are MNHNY and SVGAGI (reference sequence). The CDR3 sequence is 13 residues long. V was clipped by 5 bases and J by 2 bases, with 10 bases between them. In nucleotides, the CDR3 is TGTGCCAGCAGTGACAGGGAGGCCTACGAGCAGTACTTC. Translated: CASSDREAYEQYF.

To note about this clone: A junction end diverges from the germline sequence, so it may reflect a read error. The V and J genes are TRBV10-3 and TRBJ2-5; D ambiguous. The CDR3 is made up of 13 amino acids. Per germline, CDR1 ENHRY and CDR2 SYGVKD. Here the CDR3 reads CAIRESAQETQYF. The CDR3 DNA reads as TGTGCCATCAGAGAGTCCGCCCAAGAGACCCAGTACTTC.

The chain links TRBV9 to TRBJ2-5; perhaps D is TRBD1 or TRBD2 (5 bases each). Germline V gene sequence: CDR1 SGDLS, CDR2 YYNGEE. With 4 bases removed from V and 4 bases from J, the gap between germline ends came to 17 bases. CDR3 length: 15 residues. CDR3 DNA: TGTGCCAGCAGCCCCCGAGGGGCCGGGGTAGAGACCCAGTACTTC. Its protein product is CASSPRGAGVETQYF.

The V call is TRBV4-1, the J call TRBJ1-5, with 7 bases aligning to TRBD1. The length of the CDR3 is 16 residues. The V segment lost 2 bases and the J segment 4 bases; nucleotides outside the gene matches: 8. Per the germline V gene, CDR1 is MGHRA and CDR2 is YSYEKL. The CDR3 DNA is TGCGCCAGCAGCCAACTGGCAGGGGGTGGTAATCAGCCCCAGCATTTT. This encodes CASSQLAGGGNQPQHF.

This clone was seen only a few times. J is TRBJ2-1 and V is TRBV30; D unresolved. The CDR3 totals 11 residues. Germline-derived CDR1 and CDR2 are GTSNPN and SVGIG (reference sequence). V was pared by 2 bases and J by 8 bases, with 7 bases between. The chain's CDR3 is CAWSPRDEQFF. In DNA form, the CDR3 reads TGTGCCTGGAGTCCCCGCGATGAGCAGTTCTTC.

The chain recombines TRBV21-1 with TRBJ2-3; the table's D call, TRBD1, has no DNA check behind it. TRBV21-1 is a known pseudogene. The CDR3 sequence is 18 residues long. DNA of the CDR3: TGTGCCAGCAGCAAAGACTCTGGTACAGGGAGAAGCACAGATACGCAGTATTTT. The encoded protein is CASSKDSGTGRSTDTQYF.

The chain carries TRBV19 and TRBJ2-3; 10 bases line up with TRBD1. V shed 7 bases, J shed 0 bases, and the junction held 4 bases outside the gene matches. Per the germline V gene, CDR1 is LNHDA and CDR2 is SQIVND (reference sequence). The CDR3 extends over 15 amino acids. This CDR3 reads CASTRDRGSTDTQYF. CDR3 nucleotides: TGTGCCAGTACTAGGGACAGGGGCAGCACAGATACGCAGTATTTT.

There are a few counts of this clone. The chain is built from TRBV29-1 and TRBJ2-3; 9 bases align to TRBD2. V trimming: 6 bases; J trimming: 2 bases; junction bases outside the gene matches: 6. CDR3 length: 14 amino acids. The germline V gene encodes CDR1 SQVTM and CDR2 ANQGSEA. The CDR3 DNA sequence: TGCAGCGTCAGACGACTAGCGGACACAGATACGCAGTATTTT. This codes for CSVRRLADTDTQYF.

This chain connects TRBV14 to TRBJ2-3, with 8 positions matching TRBD1. The CDR3 extends over 17 amino acids. Germline V CDR1 and CDR2: SGHDN, FVKESK. V was pared by 2 bases and J by 1 base, with 8 bases of the junction left unmatched. CDR3 DNA sequence: TGTGCCAGCAGCCAACGGAACAGGGGGGCTCGCACAGATACGCAGTATTTT. Its translation is CASSQRNRGARTDTQYF.

The rearrangement uses TRBV6-5 and TRBJ1-1; maybe TRBD1 (5 bases). The CDR3 runs to 13 residues. The ends were cut back, 5 bases at V and 6 bases at J, with 13 bases in the middle. Germline CDR1 MNHEY, CDR2 SVGAGI. The CDR3 loop is CASSDLGRAEAFF. CDR3 sequence (DNA): TGTGCCAGCAGTGACCTCGGCAGGGCTGAAGCTTTCTTT.

This clone was observed a handful of times. The rearrangement uses TRBV7-3 and TRBJ2-5; perhaps TRBD2 as D (5 bases). V was trimmed by 5 bases and J by 9 bases, leaving 16 bases between them. CDR1 and CDR2 from the germline V gene are SGHTA and FQGTGA. The CDR3 length is 13 residues. DNA for the CDR3: TGTGCCAGCAGCCCGCAGCCTAGCTCGGCCCAGTACTTC. Translating it yields CASSPQPSSAQYF. The full variable domain, in which reference TRBV7-3 and TRBJ2-5 provide the parts outside the CDR3, is GAGVSQTPSNKVTEKGKYVELRCDPISGHTALYWYRQSLGQGPEFLIYFQGTGAADDSGLPNDRFFAVRPEGSVSTLKIQRTERGDSAVYLCASSPQPSSAQYFGPGTRLLVL.

V gene TRBV5-6 combines with J gene TRBJ1-2, with TRBD1 matching over 9 bases. The CDR3 loop spans 15 amino acids. Trimming cost V 0 bases and J 4 bases; bases outside gene matches: 4. The germline CDR1 and CDR2 sequences are SGHDT and YYEEEE. CDR3 loop: CASSLVGQGSYGYTF. DNA of the CDR3: TGTGCCAGCAGCTTGGTGGGACAGGGAAGCTATGGCTACACCTTC. Variable domain in full (rest from reference TRBV5-6 and TRBJ1-2): DAGVTQSPTHLIKTRGQQVTLRCSPKSGHDTVSWYQQALGQGPQFIFQYYEEEERQRGNFPDRFSGHQFPNYSSELNVNALLLGDSALYLCASSLVGQGSYGYTFGSGTRLTVV.

The V and J genes are TRBV7-2 and TRBJ2-7; 7 nucleotides match TRBD2. This CDR3 is 15 amino acids long. Germline CDR1 is SGHTA and CDR2 is FQGNSA. V lost 3 bases, J lost 0 bases, and 5 bases stayed unmatched. This chain's CDR3 is CASSLERGSSYEQYV. The CDR3 DNA is TGTGCCAGCAGCTTGGAGCGGGGCAGCTCCTACGAGCAGTACGTC.

This clone has more than one count but fewer than ten. The chain has TRBV18 and TRBJ1-2; perhaps TRBD1 as D (5 bases). Trimming cost V 3 bases and J 4 bases, with 12 bases left between them. The CDR3 runs 14 residues. Germline CDR1 KGHSH, CDR2 LQKENI. In nucleotides, the CDR3 is TGTGCCAGCTCACCGGACACCCCTGGCTATGGCTACACCTTC. Protein product: CASSPDTPGYGYTF. The full variable domain, its missing parts supplied by reference TRBV18 and TRBJ1-2, is NAGVMQNPRHLVRRRGQEARLRCSPMKGHSHVYWYRQLPEEGLKFMVYLQKENIIDESGMPKERFSAEFPKEGPSILRIQQVVRGDSAAYFCASSPDTPGYGYTFGSGTRLTVV.

V gene TRBV18 combines with J gene TRBJ2-7; no clear D gene. V shed 4 bases and J shed 3 bases, with 13 bases lying between them. Germline CDR1 and CDR2: KGHSH and LQKENI. This CDR3 is 14 amino acids long. CDR3 residues: CASSLNRHLYEQYF. In DNA form, the CDR3 reads TGTGCCAGCTCACTCAACAGACACCTCTACGAGCAGTACTTC.